This TCR beta chain was found in a study of blood T cell repertoires in COVID-19. The wider study: Sites across the United States, Italy and Spain contributed samples from acute and convalescent COVID-19. Sources were T cells, B-cell-depleted T cells, or PBMCs; the material itself was cDNA or gDNA.

This CDR3 spans 14 amino acids. Per germline, CDR1 SGHTA and CDR2 FQGNSA. V dropped 5 bases and J dropped 3; count of bases not matched to a gene: 5. Profiling relied on immunoSEQ multiplex PCR, and the TCRdb table lists in-frame clones only, not all of them. This sample yields 150,000 to 200,000 clones, of which about 85% are seen a single time; approximately 2.1% belongs to the top ten. Sequenced material: peripheral blood. The chain combines TRBV7-2 with TRBJ2-7; TRBD1 agrees at 9 bases. The sequence was collected from a man between 65 and 85 years old with active or convalescent COVID-19. CDR3 bases: TGTGCCAGCAGCCAGCGACAGGGGGTCTACGAGCAGTACTTC. It is translated as CASSQRQGVYEQYF.